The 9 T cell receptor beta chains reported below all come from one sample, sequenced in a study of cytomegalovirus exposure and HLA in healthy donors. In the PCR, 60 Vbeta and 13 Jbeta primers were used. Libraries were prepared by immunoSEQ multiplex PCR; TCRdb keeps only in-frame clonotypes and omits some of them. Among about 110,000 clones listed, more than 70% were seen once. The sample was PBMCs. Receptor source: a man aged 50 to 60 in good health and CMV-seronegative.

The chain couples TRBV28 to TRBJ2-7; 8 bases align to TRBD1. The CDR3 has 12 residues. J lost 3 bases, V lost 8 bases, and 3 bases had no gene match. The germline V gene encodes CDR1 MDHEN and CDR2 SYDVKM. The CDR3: CASGTGGYEQYF. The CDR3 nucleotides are TGTGCCAGCGGGACAGGAGGCTACGAGCAGTACTTC.

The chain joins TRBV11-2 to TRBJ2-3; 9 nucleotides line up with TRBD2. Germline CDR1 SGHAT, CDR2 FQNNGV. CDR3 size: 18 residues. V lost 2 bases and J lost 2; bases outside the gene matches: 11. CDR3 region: CASSLNSAGGILTDTQYF. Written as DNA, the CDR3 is TGTGCCAGCAGCTTAAATTCAGCGGGAGGCATCCTCACAGATACGCAGTATTTT.

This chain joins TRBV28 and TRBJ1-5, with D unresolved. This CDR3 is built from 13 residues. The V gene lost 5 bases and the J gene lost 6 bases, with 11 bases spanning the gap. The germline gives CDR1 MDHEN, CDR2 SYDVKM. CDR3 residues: CASSQGGSQPQHF. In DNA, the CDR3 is TGTGCCAGCAGTCAAGGAGGTTCTCAGCCCCAGCATTTT.

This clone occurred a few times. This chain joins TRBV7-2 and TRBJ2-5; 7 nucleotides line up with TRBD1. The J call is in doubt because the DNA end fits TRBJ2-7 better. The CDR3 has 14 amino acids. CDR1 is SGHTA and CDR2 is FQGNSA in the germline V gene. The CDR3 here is CASRTGTESYEQYF. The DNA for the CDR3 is TGTGCCAGCAGGACCGGGACAGAATCCTACGAGCAGTACTTC.

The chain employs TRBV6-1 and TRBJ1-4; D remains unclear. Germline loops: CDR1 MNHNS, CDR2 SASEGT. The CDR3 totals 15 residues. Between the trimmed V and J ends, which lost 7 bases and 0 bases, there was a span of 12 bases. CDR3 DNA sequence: TGTGCCAGCACCGAACGGGTCCCAACTAATGAAAAACTGTTTTTT. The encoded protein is CASTERVPTNEKLFF.

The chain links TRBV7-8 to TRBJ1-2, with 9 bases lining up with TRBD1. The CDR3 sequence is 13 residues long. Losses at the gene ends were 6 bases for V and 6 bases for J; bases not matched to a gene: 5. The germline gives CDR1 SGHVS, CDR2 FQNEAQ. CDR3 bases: TGTGCCAGCAGTTCGAACAGGGGGCATGGCTACACCTTC. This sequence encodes CASSSNRGHGYTF.

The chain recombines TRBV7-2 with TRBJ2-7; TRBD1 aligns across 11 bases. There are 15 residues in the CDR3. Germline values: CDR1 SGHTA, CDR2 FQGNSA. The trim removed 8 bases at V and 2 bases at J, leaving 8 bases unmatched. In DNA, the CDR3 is TGTGCCAGCGGACGACGGGGACAGGGGGCCTACGAGCAGTACTTC. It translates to CASGRRGQGAYEQYF.

CDR3 in DNA: TGTGCCAGCAGCTCGAGAGGCACTGCCCACTCTGGAAACACCATATATTTT. Its translation: CASSSRGTAHSGNTIYF. The gene calls are TRBV7-8 and TRBJ1-3; unclear D gene. V shed 4 bases and J shed 0 bases, with 16 bases lying between them. There are 17 residues in the CDR3. CDR1 SGHVS and CDR2 FQNEAQ come from the germline V gene.

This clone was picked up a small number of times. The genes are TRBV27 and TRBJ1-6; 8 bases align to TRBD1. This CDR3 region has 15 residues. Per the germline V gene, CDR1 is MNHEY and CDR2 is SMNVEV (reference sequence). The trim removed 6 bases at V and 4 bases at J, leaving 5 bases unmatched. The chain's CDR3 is CASSLDRGYNSPLHF. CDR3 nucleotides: TGTGCCAGCAGCCTAGACAGGGGATATAATTCACCCCTCCACTTT.